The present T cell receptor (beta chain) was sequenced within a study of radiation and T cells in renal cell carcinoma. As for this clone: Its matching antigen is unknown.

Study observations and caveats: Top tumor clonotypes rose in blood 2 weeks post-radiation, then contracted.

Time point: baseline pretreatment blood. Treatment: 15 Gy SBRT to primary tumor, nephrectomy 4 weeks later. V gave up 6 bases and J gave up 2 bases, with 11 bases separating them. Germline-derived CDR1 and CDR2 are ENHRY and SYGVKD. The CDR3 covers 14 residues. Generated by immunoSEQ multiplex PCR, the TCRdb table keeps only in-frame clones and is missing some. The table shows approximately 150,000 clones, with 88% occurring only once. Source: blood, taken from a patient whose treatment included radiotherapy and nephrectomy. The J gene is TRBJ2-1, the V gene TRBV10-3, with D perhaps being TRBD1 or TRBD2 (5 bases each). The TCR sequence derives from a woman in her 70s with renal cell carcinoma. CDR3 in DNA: TGTGCCATCAGGGGGCCGGGACCCTACAATGAGCAGTTCTTC. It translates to CAIRGPGPYNEQFF.